Each of the 20 T cell receptor beta chains below was sequenced from the same sample in a study of CD8 T cells in Susac syndrome. Random hexamers served to reverse transcribe roughly 0.45 to 1 ug RNA. TCRdb processed the immunoSEQ multiplex PCR reads anew with MiXCR; each CDR3 protein has one entry. This table holds some 110,000 distinct CDR3 sequences, 85% to 95% found once. The sequencing sample was made of CD8+ T cells from PBMCs. These receptors were obtained from a human donor with multiple sclerosis.

CDR3 nucleotide sequence: TGTGCCACCAGTGATTCCAGGGGGCTGGAGACCCAGTACTTC. It codes for CATSDSRGLETQYF. The J gene is TRBJ2-5, the V gene TRBV24-1; 8 bases agree with TRBD1. This CDR3 has 14 amino acids. Losses at the gene ends were 2 bases for V and 5 bases for J; bases not matched to a gene: 3. In germline, CDR1 is KGHDR, CDR2 SFDVKD.

The chain has TRBV29-1 and TRBJ2-1; TRBD2 matches 14 bases. Germline CDR1 reads SQVTM; CDR2 reads ANQGSEA. The CDR3 is 18 amino acids. The J segment lost 0 bases and the V segment lost 5 bases, leaving 9 bases of the junction unmatched. Here the CDR3 reads CSVRGGTSGGFSYNEQFF. The CDR3, as DNA: TGCAGCGTTAGAGGGGGGACTAGCGGGGGTTTCTCCTACAATGAGCAGTTCTTC.

The rearrangement uses TRBV7-9 and TRBJ1-6; D gene ambiguous. Germline V gene data show CDR1 as SEHNR and CDR2 as FQNEAQ (reference sequence). The V and J ends lost 5 bases and 0 bases respectively, with 8 bases between them. This CDR3 contains 15 residues. The CDR3 loop is CASSPSSSYNSPLHF. The CDR3 nucleotides read TGTGCCAGCAGCCCATCGAGCTCCTATAATTCACCCCTCCACTTT.

The chain carries TRBV11-2 and TRBJ1-1; D uncertain. CDR1 and CDR2 (germline): SGHAT, FQNNGV. The V gene lost 5 bases and the J gene lost 0 bases, with 10 bases spanning the gap. The CDR3 length is 14 residues. The CDR3 sequence: CASSPFSMNTEAFF. The CDR3, as DNA: TGTGCCAGCAGCCCTTTTTCCATGAACACTGAAGCTTTCTTT.

This clonotype was seen a few times. The rearrangement links TRBV9 to TRBJ2-3; 8 bases match TRBD2. The CDR3 extends over 14 amino acids. The germline V gene encodes CDR1 SGDLS and CDR2 YYNGEE. Trimming removed 7 bases from V and 0 bases from J; junction bases left unmatched: 4. CDR3 nucleotides: TGTGCCAGCTCGGCGGGGGGAAGCACAGATACGCAGTATTTT. Translated, it gives CASSAGGSTDTQYF.

V and J are TRBV9 and TRBJ2-5; 14 nucleotides agree with TRBD2. The germline V gene encodes CDR1 SGDLS and CDR2 YYNGEE. This CDR3 region has 16 residues. Trimming at V came to 3 bases and at J to 5 bases, leaving 6 bases not matched to a gene. The CDR3 DNA sequence: TGTGCCAGCAGCGACGGACTAGCGGGGGGTTGGGAGACCCAGTACTTC. It codes for CASSDGLAGGWETQYF. The full variable domain, in which reference TRBV9 and TRBJ2-5 provide the parts outside the CDR3, is DSGVTQTPKHLITATGQRVTLRCSPRSGDLSVYWYQQSLDQGLQFLIQYYNGEERAKGNILERFSAQQFPDLHSELNLSSLELGDSALYFCASSDGLAGGWETQYFGPGTRLLVL.

The rearrangement joins TRBV3-1 to TRBJ2-1; TRBD2 agrees at 8 bases. J was trimmed by 7 bases and V by 4 bases; bases with no gene match: 9. The CDR3 sequence is 15 residues long. The V gene's germline CDR1 is LGHDT and CDR2 YNNKEL (reference sequence). CDR3 region: CASSPRGGRRNEQFF. CDR3 bases: TGTGCCAGCAGCCCGAGGGGCGGGAGGAGAAATGAGCAGTTCTTC.

The chain combines TRBV11-2 with TRBJ1-2; the D is unclear. This CDR3 comprises 12 residues. The V gene lost 6 bases and the J gene lost 7 bases, with 12 bases spanning the gap. In germline, CDR1 is SGHAT, CDR2 FQNNGV. CDR3 nucleotide sequence: TGTGCCAGCAGTAAGGGTGGCCTTGGCTACACCTTC. This sequence encodes CASSKGGLGYTF. Together with reference TRBV11-2 and TRBJ1-2, the CDR3 gives the full variable domain: EAGVAQSPRYKIIEKRQSVAFWCNPISGHATLYWYQQILGQGPKLLIQFQNNGVVDDSQLPKDRFSAERLKGVDSTLKIQPAKLEDSAVYLCASSKGGLGYTFGSGTRLTVV.

This chain joins TRBV6-5 and TRBJ2-3; D is unclear. The germline V and J ends were trimmed by 2 bases and 0 bases, with 12 bases remaining between them. CDR1 and CDR2 from the germline V gene are MNHEY and SVGAGI. This CDR3 region has 16 residues. Here the CDR3 DNA reads TGTGCCAGCAGTTACAGACACCCCTCTAGCACAGATACGCAGTATTTT. This gives the protein CASSYRHPSSTDTQYF.

The J gene is TRBJ1-1, the V gene TRBV4-1, with D hard to call. CDR3 length equals 14 residues. Germline V gene lookup returns CDR1 MGHRA and CDR2 YSYEKL. Trimming took 9 bases from V and 3 from J, leaving 17 bases between them. CDR3 nucleotides: TGCGCCAGTGGTAGGGAATGGGAGGACACTGAAGCTTTCTTT. Translation: CASGREWEDTEAFF.

V usage is TRBV13 and J usage is TRBJ1-1; TRBD1 matches at 9 bases. The germline V gene has CDR1 PRHDT and CDR2 FYEKMQ (reference sequence). This CDR3 region has 14 residues. J gave up 5 bases and V 6 bases, and 7 bases lay outside the gene matches. The CDR3 DNA is TGTGCCAGCAGTTTCAACAGGGGGCGTACTGAAGCTTTCTTT. This gives the protein CASSFNRGRTEAFF.

This clonotype appeared a single time. CDR3 DNA sequence: TGCAGTGTCCGAGAGTCCCCGGGGGGGACCCAGTACTTC. Amino acid sequence: CSVRESPGGTQYF. The chain is built from TRBV20-1 and TRBJ2-5; the match to TRBD2 covers 7 bases. V gave up 7 bases and J gave up 7 bases; unmatched junction bases: 12. The CDR3 is made up of 13 amino acids. Germline V gene lookup returns CDR1 DFQATT and CDR2 SNEGSKA (reference sequence).

The CDR3 reads CASSYVQYSYEQYF. The DNA for the CDR3 is TGTGCCAGCAGTTACGTGCAGTACTCCTACGAGCAGTACTTC. The V and J genes are TRBV6-2 or TRBV6-3 and TRBJ2-7, with D unclear. V lost 2 bases and J lost 0, with 8 bases in between. In germline, CDR1 is MNHEY, CDR2 SVGEGT. The CDR3 loop spans 14 amino acids.

This rearrangement joins TRBV12-3 or TRBV12-4 to TRBJ1-1, with 7 bases matching TRBD1. The CDR3 contains 14 residues. Trimming at V came to 3 bases and at J to 1 base, leaving 2 bases not matched to a gene. The CDR3 region is CASSLTGQNTEAFF. CDR3 DNA sequence: TGTGCCAGCAGTTTGACAGGGCAGAACACTGAAGCTTTCTTT.

V gene TRBV2 combines with J gene TRBJ1-1; D might be TRBD1 (5 bases). The CDR3 is 12 residues long. Trimming removed 11 bases from V and 8 bases from J, with 18 bases in between. Germline CDR1 is SNHLY and CDR2 is FYNNEI. CDR3 residues: CAEGSVYGEAFF. In nucleotides, the CDR3 is TGTGCCGAGGGGTCGGTGTATGGGGAAGCTTTCTTT.

The chain uses TRBV27 and TRBJ2-3; TRBD2 aligns across 11 bases. V was pared by 3 bases and J by 1 base, with 6 bases of the junction left unmatched. Germline V CDR1 and CDR2: MNHEY, SMNVEV (reference sequence). The CDR3 is made up of 17 amino acids. This chain's CDR3 is CASSLSLAGARTDTQYF. CDR3 nucleotides: TGTGCCAGCAGTTTGTCACTAGCGGGAGCCCGCACAGATACGCAGTATTTT.

This clonotype appeared once. The rearrangement links TRBV19 to TRBJ2-7; tentatively, D is TRBD2 (5 bases). Germline loops: CDR1 LNHDA, CDR2 SQIVND (reference sequence). V lost 3 bases and J 5 bases, leaving 20 bases between the germline ends. The CDR3 totals 16 residues. The CDR3 sequence: CASSIGRVRGLHEQYF. The CDR3, as DNA: TGTGCCAGTAGTATCGGACGGGTCCGCGGGCTCCACGAGCAGTACTTC.

The V call is TRBV27, the J call TRBJ1-3; a possible D gene is TRBD1 (5 bases). Trimming pared 7 bases from V and 0 bases from J, leaving 16 bases between. The length of the CDR3 is 16 residues. Germline CDR1 is MNHEY and CDR2 is SMNVEV (reference sequence). This CDR3 is CASMPAGGYSGNTIYF. The CDR3 DNA is TGTGCCAGCATGCCCGCCGGGGGGTACTCTGGAAACACCATATATTTT.

This chain uses TRBV5-6 with TRBJ2-7; 7 bases align to TRBD1. Germline V CDR1 and CDR2: SGHDT, YYEEEE. This CDR3 is built from 14 residues. The V segment lost 4 bases and the J segment 3 bases; nucleotides outside the gene matches: 7. CDR3 amino acids: CASSPGRGHYEQYF. Here the CDR3 DNA reads TGTGCCAGCAGCCCCGGAAGGGGGCACTACGAGCAGTACTTC.

The gene calls are TRBV5-6 and TRBJ2-5; TRBD1 agrees at 7 bases. The CDR3 is made up of 15 amino acids. V shed 7 bases and J 4 bases; nucleotides not matched to a gene: 13. CDR1 SGHDT and CDR2 YYEEEE come from the germline V gene. The CDR3 protein is CASRPSEGGLETQYF. The CDR3 DNA is TGTGCCAGCCGACCATCTGAAGGGGGCTTAGAGACCCAGTACTTC.